The TCR beta chain described here comes from a study of cytomegalovirus exposure and HLA in healthy donors. Note on this clone: Its cognate antigen is unknown.

The PCR was carried out with 60 Vbeta primers and 13 Jbeta primers. Assay used: immunoSEQ multiplex PCR; TCRdb lists only in-frame clones, some missing. The sample lists 150,000 to 200,000 clones, around 77% occurring once. This CDR3 region has 14 residues. Germline CDR1 and CDR2: GTSNPN and SVGIG (reference sequence). Trimming took 2 bases from V and 4 from J, leaving 14 bases between them. Study conclusions and caveats: It is likely that the observed cluster of highly shared sequence variants was a sequencing artifact. Some segments of the V type, notably TRBV6-2 and TRBV6-3, were excluded as indistinguishable.

The origin of this receptor is a woman in her fifties or sixties in good health and CMV-seropositive. The sample consisted of PBMCs. The genes are TRBV30 and TRBJ2-5, with D maybe TRBD2 (6 bases). CDR3 bases: TGTGCCTGGAGTACTAGGGGAGGACGAGAGACCCAGTACTTC. Protein product: CAWSTRGGRETQYF.